The entry below describes one T cell receptor beta chain. Losses at the gene ends were 8 bases for V and 10 bases for J; bases not matched to a gene: 7. The CDR3 totals 13 residues. From germline, CDR1 is MNHEY and CDR2 SMNVEV (reference sequence). TCRdb's copy holds only in-frame clones and misses some; the assay was immunoSEQ multiplex PCR. The data contain approximately 100,000 clones, roughly 78% of them singletons. This sample is part of a study of control samples from healthy donors and cancer patients. This clonotype originated in a man aged 55 to 70 in good health. J is TRBJ2-1 and V is TRBV27; 11 positions agree with TRBD1. Sequenced sample: blood. As DNA, the CDR3 is TGTGCCAGCCGGGGAGGGACAGGGGGAGAGCAGTTCTTC. The encoded protein is CASRGGTGGEQFF.